The subject of this entry is one T cell receptor (beta chain). This clone has just one count. Its antigen remains unidentified. Qualities for individual bases were not recorded, and no much larger clone is one base off. Whole blood was collected in K2EDTA tubes by collaborating institutions according to the institutions' own protocols. For TCRbeta analysis, collaborators shipped samples in one of three forms: frozen whole blood, isolated PBMCs, or DNA extracted from either of those sample types. This sample was taken from a study of blood T cell repertoires in COVID-19 (dated by TCRdb to the early 2020s). For the wider study: Samples covering the acute and convalescent phases of COVID-19 were provided by collaborators in the United States, Italy and Spain. The samples were drawn from two sources: the first 160 participants of the ongoing ImmuneRACE study, and 1,000 to 1,500 subjects contributed by 6 global collaborators. The repertoires were released in a freely available public database intended as a resource for research on the immune response to SARS-CoV-2. Deeply sampled blood TCRbeta repertoires from subjects exposed to, actively infected with, or recovered from COVID-19 were included in the dataset. The material from the prospective study consisted of cDNA or gDNA derived from T cells, B-cell-depleted T cells, or PBMCs. The sample metadata nearly always contained a de-identified subject ID, COVID-19 status, age in years and sex. HLA class I and class II types, where available, came from metadata supplied by the sample provider rather than from assay-based typing. Study-wide conclusions, independent of this receptor: Clinical and demographic metadata were provided uncurated, with the amount varying by source and participant.

The germline V gene supplies CDR1 KGHSH and CDR2 LQKENI. After removal of 0 bases from V and 1 base from J, the junction retains 0 bases not matched to a gene. The cysteine opens and the phenylalanine closes a CDR3 of 15 amino acids. Here the CDR3 DNA is all that survives: 45 bases in frame from base 1. TCRbeta CDR3 regions were amplified from genomic DNA using the immunoSEQ Assay, a bias-controlled multiplex PCR. Regarding the original processing steps: Nucleated cell counts per sample were estimated from amplification of reference gene primers within the assay. To quantify the absolute abundance of each unique TCRbeta CDR3 rearrangement, sequence reads were collapsed and filtered. For each sample, productive Simpson clonality was calculated by taking the square root of Simpson's diversity index across productive rearrangements. Held by TCRdb, this immuneACCESS table contains in-frame sequences only and omits some clones. Under half of the omission traces to an unresolved V gene where checked; the cause of the rest is unknown. Clone size and V and J calls were adopted from that table, with D and trimming inferred from the DNA. A total of some 200,000 clones appear in this sample, about 86% of them only once. 2% to 2.5% of the sample comes from the top ten.

The V and J segments used are TRBV18 and TRBJ2-1; TRBD2 matches 7 bases in the middle. What was sequenced was peripheral blood. The receptor was isolated from a woman aged 45 to 65 with acute or convalescent COVID-19. The CDR3 has the sequence CASSPPSGSYNEQFF. The DNA reads TGTGCCAGCTCACCACCTAGCGGGTCCTACAATGAGCAGTTCTTC.